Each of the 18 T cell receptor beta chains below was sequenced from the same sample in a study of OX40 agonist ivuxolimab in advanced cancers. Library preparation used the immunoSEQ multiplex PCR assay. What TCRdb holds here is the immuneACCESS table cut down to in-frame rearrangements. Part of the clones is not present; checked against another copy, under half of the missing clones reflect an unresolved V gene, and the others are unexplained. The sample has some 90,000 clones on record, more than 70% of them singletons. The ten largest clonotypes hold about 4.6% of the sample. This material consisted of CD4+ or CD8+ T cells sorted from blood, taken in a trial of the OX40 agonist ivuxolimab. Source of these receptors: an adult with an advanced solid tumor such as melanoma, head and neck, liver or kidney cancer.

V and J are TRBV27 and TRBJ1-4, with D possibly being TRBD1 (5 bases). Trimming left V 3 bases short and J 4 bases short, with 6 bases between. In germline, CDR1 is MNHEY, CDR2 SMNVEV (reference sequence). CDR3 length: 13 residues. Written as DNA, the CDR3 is TGTGCCAGCAGTTTGACAGATAATGAAAAACTGTTTTTT. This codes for CASSLTDNEKLFF.

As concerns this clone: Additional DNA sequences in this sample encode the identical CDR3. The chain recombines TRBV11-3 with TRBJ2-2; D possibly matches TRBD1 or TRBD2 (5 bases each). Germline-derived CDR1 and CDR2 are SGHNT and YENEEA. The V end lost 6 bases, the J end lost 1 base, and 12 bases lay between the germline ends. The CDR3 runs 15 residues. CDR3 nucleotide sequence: TGTGCCAGCAGTTACCGGGACGGGAACACCGGGGAGCTGTTTTTT. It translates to CASSYRDGNTGELFF. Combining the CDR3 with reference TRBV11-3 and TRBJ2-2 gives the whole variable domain EAGVVQSPRYKIIEKKQPVAFWCNPISGHNTLYWYLQNLGQGPELLIRYENEEAVDDSQLPKDRFSAERLKGVDSTLKIQPAELGDSAVYLCASSYRDGNTGELFFGEGSRLTVL.

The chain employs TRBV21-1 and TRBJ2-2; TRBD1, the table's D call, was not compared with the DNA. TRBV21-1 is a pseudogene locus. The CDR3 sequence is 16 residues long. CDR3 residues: CASSLRPGTGIGELFF. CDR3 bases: TGTGCCAGCAGCCTACGTCCCGGGACAGGAATCGGGGAGCTGTTTTTT.

The CDR3 protein is CASSQTQLPFSYNEQFF. The CDR3 DNA follows: TGTGCCAGCAGCCAAACGCAGTTACCCTTCTCCTACAATGAGCAGTTCTTC. This chain uses TRBV14 with TRBJ2-1, with D uncertain. The germline V and J ends were trimmed by 2 bases and 0 bases, with 14 bases remaining between them. Germline loops: CDR1 SGHDN, CDR2 FVKESK. This CDR3 has 17 amino acids. The complete variable domain, with remaining parts taken from reference TRBV14 and TRBJ2-1, reads EAGVTQFPSHSVIEKGQTVTLRCDPISGHDNLYWYRRVMGKEIKFLLHFVKESKQDESGMPNNRFLAERTGGTYSTLKVQPAELEDSGVYFCASSQTQLPFSYNEQFFGPGTRLTVL.

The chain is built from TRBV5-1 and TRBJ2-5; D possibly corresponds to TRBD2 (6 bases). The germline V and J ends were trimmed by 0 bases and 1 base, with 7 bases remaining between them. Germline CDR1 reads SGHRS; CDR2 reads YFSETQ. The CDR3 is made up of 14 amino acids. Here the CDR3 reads CASSLGLGQETQYF. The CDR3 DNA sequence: TGCGCCAGCAGCTTGGGACTAGGCCAAGAGACCCAGTACTTC.

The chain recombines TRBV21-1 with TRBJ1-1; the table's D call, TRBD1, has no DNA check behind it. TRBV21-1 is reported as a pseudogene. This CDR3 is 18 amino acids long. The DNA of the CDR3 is TGTGCCAGCAGCAAACTAAAGAGGGACAGGAAATCGAACACTGAAGCTTTCTTT. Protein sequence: CASSKLKRDRKSNTEAFF.

The DNA for the CDR3 is TGCGCCAGCAGCTTCGGGGATGGAAACACCATATATTTT. Translating gives CASSFGDGNTIYF. This rearrangement joins TRBV5-1 to TRBJ1-3, with D unclear. This CDR3 contains 13 residues. V lost 2 bases and J 3 bases, leaving 6 bases between the germline ends. CDR1 is SGHRS, CDR2 YFSETQ, per germline.

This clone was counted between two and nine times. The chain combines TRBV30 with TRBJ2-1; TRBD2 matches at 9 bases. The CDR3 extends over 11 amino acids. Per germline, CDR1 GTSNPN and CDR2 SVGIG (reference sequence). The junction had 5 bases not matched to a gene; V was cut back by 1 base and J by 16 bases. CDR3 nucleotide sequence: TGTGCCTGGAGTGGGCGGGAGGGCCCTTTCTTC. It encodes CAWSGREGPFF.

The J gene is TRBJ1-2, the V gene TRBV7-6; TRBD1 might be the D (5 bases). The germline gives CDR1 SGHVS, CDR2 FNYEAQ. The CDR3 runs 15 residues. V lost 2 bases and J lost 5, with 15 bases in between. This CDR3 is CASSLTDSADYGYTF. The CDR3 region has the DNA TGTGCCAGCAGCTTAACTGACAGCGCGGATTATGGCTACACCTTC.

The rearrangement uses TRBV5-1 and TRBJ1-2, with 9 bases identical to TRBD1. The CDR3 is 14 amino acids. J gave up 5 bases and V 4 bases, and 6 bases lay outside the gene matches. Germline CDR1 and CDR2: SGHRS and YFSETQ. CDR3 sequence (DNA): TGCGCCAGCAGCCCCGCCGGGACAGGGTATGGCTACACCTTC. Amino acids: CASSPAGTGYGYTF. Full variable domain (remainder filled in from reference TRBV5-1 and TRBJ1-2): KAGVTQTPRYLIKTRGQQVTLSCSPISGHRSVSWYQQTPGQGLQFLFEYFSETQRNKGNFPGRFSGRQFSNSRSEMNVSTLELGDSALYLCASSPAGTGYGYTFGSGTRLTVV.

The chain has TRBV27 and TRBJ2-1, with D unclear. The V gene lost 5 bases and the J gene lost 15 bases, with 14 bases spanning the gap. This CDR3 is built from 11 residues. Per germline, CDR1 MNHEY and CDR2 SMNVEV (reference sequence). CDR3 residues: CASSLYGRLFF. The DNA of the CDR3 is TGTGCCAGCAGTCTTTACGGACGGCTGTTCTTC.

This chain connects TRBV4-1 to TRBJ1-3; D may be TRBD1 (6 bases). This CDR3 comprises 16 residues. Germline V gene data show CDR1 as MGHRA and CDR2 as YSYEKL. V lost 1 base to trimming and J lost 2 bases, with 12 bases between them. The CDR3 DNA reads TGCGCCAGCAGCCAAGTTGAGGGGGACCCTGGAAACACCATATATTTT. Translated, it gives CASSQVEGDPGNTIYF.

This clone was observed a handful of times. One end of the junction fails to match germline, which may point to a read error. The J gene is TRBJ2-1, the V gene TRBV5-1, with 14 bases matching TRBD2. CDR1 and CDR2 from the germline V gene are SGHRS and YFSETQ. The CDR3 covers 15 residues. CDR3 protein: CAGSSGLAGAVEQFF. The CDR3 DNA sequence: TGCGCCGGCAGCTCGGGACTAGCGGGAGCGGTTGAGCAGTTCTTC.

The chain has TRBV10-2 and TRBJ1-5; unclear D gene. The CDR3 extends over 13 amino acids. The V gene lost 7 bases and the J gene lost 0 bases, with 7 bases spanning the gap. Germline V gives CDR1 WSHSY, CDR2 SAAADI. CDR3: CASKENSNQPQHF. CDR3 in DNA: TGCGCCAGCAAAGAGAATAGCAATCAGCCCCAGCATTTT.

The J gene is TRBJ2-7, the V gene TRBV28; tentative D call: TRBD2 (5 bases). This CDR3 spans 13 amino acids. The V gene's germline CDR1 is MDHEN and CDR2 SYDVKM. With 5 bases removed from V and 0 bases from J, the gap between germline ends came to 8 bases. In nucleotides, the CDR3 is TGTGCCAGCAGTCCCCGGGGCTCCTACGAGCAGTACGTC. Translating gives CASSPRGSYEQYV.

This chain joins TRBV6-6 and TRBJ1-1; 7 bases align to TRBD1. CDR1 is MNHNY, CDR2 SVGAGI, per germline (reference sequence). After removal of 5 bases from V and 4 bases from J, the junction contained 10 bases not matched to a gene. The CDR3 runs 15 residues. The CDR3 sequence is CASSASTGSTTEAFF. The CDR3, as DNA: TGTGCCAGCAGTGCCTCGACAGGGTCTACCACTGAAGCTTTCTTT.

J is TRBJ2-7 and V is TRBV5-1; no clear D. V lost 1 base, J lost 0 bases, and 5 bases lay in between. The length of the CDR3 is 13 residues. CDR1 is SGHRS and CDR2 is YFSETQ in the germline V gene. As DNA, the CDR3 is TGCGCCAGCAGCTTGTACAACTCCTACGAGCAGTACTTC. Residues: CASSLYNSYEQYF.

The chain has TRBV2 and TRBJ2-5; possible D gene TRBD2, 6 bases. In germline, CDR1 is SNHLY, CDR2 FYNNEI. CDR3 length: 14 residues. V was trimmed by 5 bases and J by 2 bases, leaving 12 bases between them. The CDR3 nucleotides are TGTGCCAGCAGTATGCTAGCGCCTCAAGAGACCCAGTACTTC. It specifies CASSMLAPQETQYF.